This T cell receptor (beta chain) was identified in a study of shared clonotypes between healthy human individuals. Study-level information: Per donor, three plates held CD4 naive cells, three held CD4 memory, two held CD8 naive and one held CD8 memory.

This CDR3 is built from 14 residues. CDR1 MNHEY and CDR2 SVGAGI come from the germline V gene. Trimming cost V 0 bases and J 3 bases, with 9 bases left between them. Only in-frame clones appear in the TCRdb table, and some are missing; sequencing was by immunoSEQ multiplex PCR. This sample has roughly 2.5 million clones, with over 85% found just once. Study outcomes and limitations: Only blood underwent sampling, and tissue repertoires likely differ.

With respect to this clone: The antigen remains unidentified.

The chain carries TRBV6-5 and TRBJ2-7, with D maybe TRBD2 (5 bases). The sequence was collected from a man younger than 35 in good health. Sequencing was carried out using naive CD4+ T cells sorted from blood. Documented subset: CD45RA+ positively selected. For the CDR3, the DNA is TGTGCCAGCAGTTACTCGTTCCGGGGCTACGAGCAGTACTTC. Its protein product is CASSYSFRGYEQYF.